This TCR beta chain was captured in a study of T cells after yellow fever vaccination. Looking at the study overall: Fractions of low cell number were prepared using SMART-Seq v4 Ultra Low Input. Study-level results: Peaking faster, on day 5 versus 15, the secondary response was nonetheless weaker. Reappearance after the booster was observed for most primary-vaccination clones (about 97% CD4, about 85% CD8).

The germline gives CDR1 MGHRA, CDR2 YSYEKL. The CDR3 runs to 15 residues. V was clipped by 2 bases and J by 2 bases, with 12 bases between them. Only a few counts were recorded for this clonotype. Its antigen is currently unknown. Generation of TCR cDNA used 5'RACE template switching (which added a universal primer site and UMIs). MiXCR, applied by TCRdb to the 5' RACE reads, yields one record per CDR3 protein. The table lists 450,000 to 650,000 distinct CDR3 sequences, about 13% of them singletons, with 11% to 15% in the top ten. The source of this sequence is a young man who received the YFV17D yellow fever vaccine. The sample consisted of PBMCs, taken on the day of the yellow fever booster vaccination. The genes are TRBV4-1 and TRBJ2-5; D gene unclear. CDR3 residues: CASSQIPGNQETQYF. CDR3 DNA: TGCGCCAGCAGCCAAATTCCTGGCAATCAAGAGACCCAGTACTTC.